A single sample gave rise to the 10 T cell receptor beta chains below, sequenced in a study of glioma-infiltrating T cells after dendritic cell vaccination. Generated by immunoSEQ multiplex PCR, the TCRdb table keeps only in-frame clones and is missing some. The profile shows 40,000 to 60,000 clones, 85% of them singletons. Sequenced here: blood, sampled before dendritic cell vaccination. The receptors here all came from a human donor with glioblastoma.

V usage is TRBV5-4 and J usage is TRBJ2-2; D might be TRBD1 (5 bases). Deletions cut 0 bases from V and 3 bases from J, with 9 bases between. From germline, CDR1 is SGHNT and CDR2 YYREEE (reference sequence). There are 15 residues in the CDR3. The CDR3 region has the DNA TGTGCCAGCAGCTTGGGGGGCAGTTACACCGGGGAGCTGTTTTTT. It codes for CASSLGGSYTGELFF.

This sequence joins TRBV9 and TRBJ1-2; D remains unclear. This CDR3 is 15 amino acids long. The V end lost 0 bases, the J end lost 6 bases, and 15 bases lay between the germline ends. Per the germline V gene, CDR1 is SGDLS and CDR2 is YYNGEE. The CDR3 coding sequence is TGTGCCAGCAGCGTAGAAGGAAACCGACGGGATGGCTACACCTTC. This encodes CASSVEGNRRDGYTF.

The chain has TRBV25-1 and TRBJ1-1; possible D gene TRBD1, 5 bases. Germline V CDR1 and CDR2: MGHDK, SYGVNS. The V and J ends lost 2 bases and 6 bases respectively, with 7 bases between them. This CDR3 comprises 12 residues. The CDR3 spells CASSEGAAEAFF. In DNA form, the CDR3 reads TGTGCCAGCAGTGAAGGGGCTGCTGAAGCTTTCTTT.

V and J are TRBV11-2 and TRBJ2-1; 13 nucleotides line up with TRBD2. This CDR3 has 14 amino acids. Germline loops: CDR1 SGHAT, CDR2 FQNNGV. V dropped 9 bases and J dropped 7; count of bases not matched to a gene: 6. The CDR3 region has the DNA TGTGCCAGTACTCCGGGACTAGCGGGAAATGAGCAGTTCTTC. Its translation: CASTPGLAGNEQFF.

The genes are TRBV4-1 and TRBJ1-5; D is ambiguous. V lost 0 bases and J lost 7, with 10 bases in between. The germline V gene encodes CDR1 MGHRA and CDR2 YSYEKL. CDR3 length equals 14 residues. CDR3 sequence reads: CASSQEIPGQPQHF. CDR3 sequence (DNA): TGCGCCAGCAGCCAAGAGATCCCAGGCCAGCCCCAGCATTTT.

J is TRBJ2-7 and V is TRBV2, with D tentatively TRBD1 (5 bases). V lost 6 bases, J lost 0 bases, and 6 bases lay in between. This CDR3 spans 12 amino acids. CDR1 and CDR2 from the germline V gene are SNHLY and FYNNEI. This CDR3 reads CASRDSSYEQYF. In nucleotides, the CDR3 is TGTGCCAGCAGAGACAGCTCCTACGAGCAGTACTTC.

The chain links TRBV2 to TRBJ1-5; no reliable D call. Germline V gene sequence: CDR1 SNHLY, CDR2 FYNNEI. Deletions cut 5 bases from V and 0 bases from J, with 8 bases between. The CDR3 extends over 14 amino acids. The CDR3 DNA follows: TGTGCCAGCAGTATAACAGATAGCAATCAGCCCCAGCATTTT. It specifies CASSITDSNQPQHF.

The chain employs TRBV5-5 and TRBJ1-1, with a weak D call TRBD1 (6 bases). V lost 4 bases and J 2 bases, leaving 15 bases between the germline ends. The CDR3 covers 15 residues. Per the germline V gene, CDR1 is SGHKS and CDR2 is YYEKEE (reference sequence). The DNA of the CDR3 is TGTGCCAGCAGCCAATTTGGGGGCCCAAACACTGAAGCTTTCTTT. It encodes CASSQFGGPNTEAFF.

This clone was recorded only once. The genes are TRBV7-8 and TRBJ1-2; D possibly corresponds to TRBD1 (6 bases). Germline assignment: CDR1 SGHVS and CDR2 FQNEAQ. The CDR3 length is 13 residues. Between the trimmed V and J ends, which lost 3 bases and 6 bases, there was a span of 11 bases. CDR3 coding DNA: TGTGCCAGCAGCTTCTCAGGGGTCGATGGCTACACCTTC. Translation: CASSFSGVDGYTF.

The rearrangement joins TRBV13 to TRBJ2-5, with TRBD2 identical over 14 bases. V lost 5 bases, J lost 5 bases, and 19 bases stayed unmatched. The V gene's germline CDR1 is PRHDT and CDR2 FYEKMQ (reference sequence). There are 20 residues in the CDR3. CDR3 nucleotides: TGTGCCAGCAGCATTTATAAACGGACTAGCGGGAGGCGGGGGGCGGAGACCCAGTACTTC. Its protein is CASSIYKRTSGRRGAETQYF.